This TCR beta chain was obtained from a study of CD8 T cells in Susac syndrome. Random hexamers were used to reverse transcribe an amount of roughly 0.45 to 1 ug RNA. Multiplex immunoSEQ PCR targeted 54 Vbeta and 13 Jbeta TCR beta segments. TCRdb analysed the immunoSEQ multiplex PCR reads with MiXCR anew, one entry per CDR3 protein. The repertoire includes a few hundred thousand distinct CDR3 sequences, 95% of them detected once, and 0.082% sits in the top ten. Germline V gives CDR1 LNHDA, CDR2 SQIVND (reference sequence). The CDR3 sequence is 14 residues long. V was shortened by 8 bases and J by 4 bases, with 15 bases between the two germline ends. Sequencing of TCR beta, carried out with a high-throughput approach, was applied to CD8+ and CD4+ T cells from the blood.

The sequenced sample was CD4+ T cells from PBMCs. The clonotype comes from a human donor with multiple sclerosis. The rearrangement links TRBV19 to TRBJ1-5, with D maybe TRBD1 (6 bases). CDR3 DNA: TGTGCCAGTCAAGTGGTGGGGGCTAATCAGCCCCAGCATTTT. Translated: CASQVVGANQPQHF.